The 3 T cell receptor beta chains listed next were all sequenced from one sample in a study of monozygotic twins with inflammatory bowel disease. From the 5' RACE reads, TCRdb lists one entry per CDR3 protein and no DNA. In total, the table holds around 450,000 distinct CDR3 sequences. Specimen: blood. The receptors derive from a human donor with ulcerative colitis or Crohn's disease, or a healthy co-twin of an affected twin (not recorded which).

The chain couples TRBV12-3 or TRBV12-4 to TRBJ2-1; TCRdb lists TRBD1, though no DNA is available to test this call. This CDR3 has 17 amino acids. CDR3 protein: CASSTWDRGYSYNEQFF.

The genes are TRBV5-1 and TRBJ2-3; TCRdb's D call, TRBD2, is unchecked because there is no DNA. The V gene's germline CDR1 is SGHRS and CDR2 YFSETQ. This CDR3 contains 17 residues. CDR3 residues: CASSGSPPLESPDTQYF.

The V and J genes are TRBV6-5 and TRBJ1-1. The CDR3 loop spans 15 amino acids. CDR1 is MNHEY, CDR2 SVGAGI, per germline. The CDR3 region is CASSYSNSRNTEAFF.